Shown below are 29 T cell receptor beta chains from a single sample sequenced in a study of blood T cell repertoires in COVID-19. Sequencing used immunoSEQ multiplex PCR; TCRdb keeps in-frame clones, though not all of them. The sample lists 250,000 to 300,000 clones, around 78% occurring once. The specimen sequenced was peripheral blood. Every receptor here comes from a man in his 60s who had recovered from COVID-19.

Here the CDR3 DNA reads TGCGCCAGCAGCATTACCGGGACAGCCAACTACGAGCAGTACTTC. This encodes CASSITGTANYEQYF. The chain combines TRBV10-2 with TRBJ2-7, with 7 positions matching TRBD1. Germline CDR1 WSHSY, CDR2 SAAADI. This CDR3 has 15 amino acids. The V segment lost 6 bases and the J segment 3 bases; nucleotides outside the gene matches: 11.

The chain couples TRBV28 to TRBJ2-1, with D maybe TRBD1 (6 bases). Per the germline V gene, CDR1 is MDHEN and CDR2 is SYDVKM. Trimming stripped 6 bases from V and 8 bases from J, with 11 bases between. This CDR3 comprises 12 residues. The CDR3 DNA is TGTGCCAGCAGGTACAGGGATTATGAGCAGTTCTTC. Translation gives CASRYRDYEQFF.

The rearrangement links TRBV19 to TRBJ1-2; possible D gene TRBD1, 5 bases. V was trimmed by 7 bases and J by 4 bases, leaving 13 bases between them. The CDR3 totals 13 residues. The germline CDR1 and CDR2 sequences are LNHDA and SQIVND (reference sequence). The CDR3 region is CASMARASYGYTF. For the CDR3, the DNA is TGTGCCAGTATGGCCAGGGCAAGCTATGGCTACACCTTC.

The CDR3 nucleotides are TGCACCAGCAGCCCGACTCGGCGGGACGCCGCCTACGAGCAGTACTTC. Translation: CTSSPTRRDAAYEQYF. This rearrangement joins TRBV1 to TRBJ2-7; the DNA was not compared with TRBD2, the D call given in the table. TRBV1 is flagged as a pseudogene. CDR3 length: 16 amino acids.

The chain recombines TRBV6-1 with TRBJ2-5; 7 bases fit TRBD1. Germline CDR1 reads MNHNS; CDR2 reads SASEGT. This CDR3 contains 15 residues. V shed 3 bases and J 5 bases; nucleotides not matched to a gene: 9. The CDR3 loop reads CASSDPTGLVETQYF. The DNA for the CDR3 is TGTGCCAGCAGTGACCCGACAGGGTTAGTGGAGACCCAGTACTTC.

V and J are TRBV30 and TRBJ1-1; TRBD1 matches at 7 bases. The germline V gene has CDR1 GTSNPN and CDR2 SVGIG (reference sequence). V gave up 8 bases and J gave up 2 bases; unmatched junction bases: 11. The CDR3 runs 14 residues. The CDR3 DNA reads TGTGCCGGTAAAGCGACAGGGCTAAACACTGAAGCTTTCTTT. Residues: CAGKATGLNTEAFF.

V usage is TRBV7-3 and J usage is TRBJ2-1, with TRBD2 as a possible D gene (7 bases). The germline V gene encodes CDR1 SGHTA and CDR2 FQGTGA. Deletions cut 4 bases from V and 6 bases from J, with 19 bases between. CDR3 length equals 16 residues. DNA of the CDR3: TGTGCCAGCAGCTCACAGGCGGGGGCGGGAATCAATGAGCAGTTCTTC. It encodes CASSSQAGAGINEQFF.

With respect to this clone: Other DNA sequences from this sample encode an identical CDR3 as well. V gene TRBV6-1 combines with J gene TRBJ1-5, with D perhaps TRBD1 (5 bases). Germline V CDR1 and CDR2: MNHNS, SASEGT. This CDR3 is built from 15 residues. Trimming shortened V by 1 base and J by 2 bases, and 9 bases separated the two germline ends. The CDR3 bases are TGTGCCAGCAGTGAAGGGGGCAGGGGCAATCAGCCCCAGCATTTT. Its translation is CASSEGGRGNQPQHF.

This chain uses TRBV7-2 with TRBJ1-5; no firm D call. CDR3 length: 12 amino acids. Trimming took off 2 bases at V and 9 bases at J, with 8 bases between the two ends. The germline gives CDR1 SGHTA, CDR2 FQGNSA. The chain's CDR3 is CASSLRAGPQHF. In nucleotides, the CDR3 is TGTGCCAGCAGCTTACGGGCGGGGCCCCAGCATTTT.

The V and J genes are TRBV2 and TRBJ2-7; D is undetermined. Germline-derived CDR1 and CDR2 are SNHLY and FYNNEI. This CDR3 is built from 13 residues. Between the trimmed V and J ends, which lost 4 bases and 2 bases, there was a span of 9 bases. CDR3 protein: CASSVAYTYEQYF. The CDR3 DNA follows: TGTGCCAGCAGTGTCGCCTATACCTACGAGCAGTACTTC.

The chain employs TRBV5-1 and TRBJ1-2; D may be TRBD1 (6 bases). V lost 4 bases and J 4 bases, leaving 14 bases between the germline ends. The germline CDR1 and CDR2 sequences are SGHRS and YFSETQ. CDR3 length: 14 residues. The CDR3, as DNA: TGCGCCAGCAGCGCGGGGGCAGGGACCTATGGCTACACCTTC. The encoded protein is CASSAGAGTYGYTF.

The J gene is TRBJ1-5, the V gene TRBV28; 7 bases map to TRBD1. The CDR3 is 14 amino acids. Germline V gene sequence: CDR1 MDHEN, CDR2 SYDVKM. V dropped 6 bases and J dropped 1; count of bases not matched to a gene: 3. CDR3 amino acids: CASRGQLSNQPQHF. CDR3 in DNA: TGTGCCAGCAGGGGACAGTTGAGCAATCAGCCCCAGCATTTT. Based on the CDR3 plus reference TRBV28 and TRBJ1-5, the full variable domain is DVKVTQSSRYLVKRTGEKVFLECVQDMDHENMFWYRQDPGLGLRLIYFSYDVKMKEKGDIPEGYSVSREKKERFSLILESASTNQTSMYLCASRGQLSNQPQHFGDGTRLSIL.

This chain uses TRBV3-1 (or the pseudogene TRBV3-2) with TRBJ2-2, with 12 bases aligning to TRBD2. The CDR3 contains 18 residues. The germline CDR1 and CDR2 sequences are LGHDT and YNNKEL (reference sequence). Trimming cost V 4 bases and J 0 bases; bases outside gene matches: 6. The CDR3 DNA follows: TGTGCCAGCAGCCTCGGACTAGCGGGACACGCGAACACCGGGGAGCTGTTTTTT. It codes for CASSLGLAGHANTGELFF.

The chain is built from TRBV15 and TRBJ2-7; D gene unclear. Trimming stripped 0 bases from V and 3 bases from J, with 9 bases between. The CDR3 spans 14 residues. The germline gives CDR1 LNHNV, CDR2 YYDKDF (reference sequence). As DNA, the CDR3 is TGTGCCACCAGCAGAGACCCCATACTCTACGAGCAGTACTTC. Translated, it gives CATSRDPILYEQYF.

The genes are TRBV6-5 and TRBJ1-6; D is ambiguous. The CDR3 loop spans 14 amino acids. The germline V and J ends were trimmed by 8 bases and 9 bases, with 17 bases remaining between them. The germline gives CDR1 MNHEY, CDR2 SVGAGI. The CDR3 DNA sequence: TGTGCCAGCCTAGGGCCGGGGTTTTCTTCACCCCTCCACTTT. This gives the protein CASLGPGFSSPLHF.

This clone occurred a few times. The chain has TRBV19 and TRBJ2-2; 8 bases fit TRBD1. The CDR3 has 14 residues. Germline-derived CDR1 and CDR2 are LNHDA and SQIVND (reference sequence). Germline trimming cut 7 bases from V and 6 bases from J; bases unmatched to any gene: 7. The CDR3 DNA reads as TGTGCCAGTATTAGGACAGGGTCGGCCGGGGAGCTGTTTTTT. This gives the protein CASIRTGSAGELFF.

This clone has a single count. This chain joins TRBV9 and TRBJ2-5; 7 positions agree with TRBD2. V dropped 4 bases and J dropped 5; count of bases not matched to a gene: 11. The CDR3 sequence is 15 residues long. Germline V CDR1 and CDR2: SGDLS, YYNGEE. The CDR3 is CASSSRRMGGETQYF. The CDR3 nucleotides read TGTGCCAGCAGCTCCCGTAGAATGGGAGGGGAGACCCAGTACTTC.

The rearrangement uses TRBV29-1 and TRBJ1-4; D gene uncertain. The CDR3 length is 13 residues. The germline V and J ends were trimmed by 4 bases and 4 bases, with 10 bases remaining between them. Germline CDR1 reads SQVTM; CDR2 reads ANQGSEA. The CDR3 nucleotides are TGCAGCGTTGCCGGGCGGGGTAATGAAAAACTGTTTTTT. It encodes CSVAGRGNEKLFF. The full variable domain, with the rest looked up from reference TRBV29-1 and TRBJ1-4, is SAVISQKPSRDICQRGTSLTIQCQVDSQVTMMFWYRQQPGQSLTLIATANQGSEATYESGFVIDKFPISRPNLTFSTLTVSNMSPEDSSIYLCSVAGRGNEKLFFGSGTQLSVL.

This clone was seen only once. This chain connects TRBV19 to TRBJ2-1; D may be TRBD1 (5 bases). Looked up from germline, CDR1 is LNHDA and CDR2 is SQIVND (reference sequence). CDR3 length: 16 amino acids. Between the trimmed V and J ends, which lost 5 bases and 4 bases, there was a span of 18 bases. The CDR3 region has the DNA TGTGCCAGTAGTGCCCGTGTTCTAGGGGCTTACAATGAGCAGTTCTTC. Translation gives CASSARVLGAYNEQFF.

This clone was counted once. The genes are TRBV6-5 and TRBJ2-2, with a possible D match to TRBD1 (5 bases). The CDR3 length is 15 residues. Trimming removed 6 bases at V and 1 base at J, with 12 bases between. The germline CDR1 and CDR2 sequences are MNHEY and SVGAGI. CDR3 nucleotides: TGTGCCAGCAGACCCCCCGACAGGAACACCGGGGAGCTGTTTTTT. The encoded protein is CASRPPDRNTGELFF.

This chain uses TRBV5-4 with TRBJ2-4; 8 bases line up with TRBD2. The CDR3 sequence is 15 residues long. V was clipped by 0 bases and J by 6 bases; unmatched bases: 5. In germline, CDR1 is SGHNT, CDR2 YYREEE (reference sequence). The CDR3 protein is CASSLAGLARNIQYF. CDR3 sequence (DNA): TGTGCCAGCAGCTTGGCCGGACTAGCAAGAAACATTCAGTACTTC.

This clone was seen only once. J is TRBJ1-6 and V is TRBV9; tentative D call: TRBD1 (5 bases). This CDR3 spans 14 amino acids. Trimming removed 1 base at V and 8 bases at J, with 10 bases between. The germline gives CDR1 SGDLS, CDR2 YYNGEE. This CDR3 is CASSVRGRDSPLHF. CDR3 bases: TGTGCCAGCAGCGTAAGGGGAAGGGATTCACCCCTCCACTTT.

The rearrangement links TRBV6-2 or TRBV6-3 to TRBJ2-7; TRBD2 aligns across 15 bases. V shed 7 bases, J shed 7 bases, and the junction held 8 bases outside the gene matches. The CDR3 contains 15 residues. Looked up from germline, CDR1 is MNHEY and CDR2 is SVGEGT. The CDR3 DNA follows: TGTGCCAGCACCCCCTCGGGACTAGCGGGGGGAGAGCAGTACTTC. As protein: CASTPSGLAGGEQYF.

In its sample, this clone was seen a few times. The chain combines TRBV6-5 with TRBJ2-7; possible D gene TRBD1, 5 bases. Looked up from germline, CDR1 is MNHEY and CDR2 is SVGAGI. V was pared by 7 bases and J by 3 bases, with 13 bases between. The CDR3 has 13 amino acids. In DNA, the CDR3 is TGTGCCAGCACCCGACCAGGGATCTACGAGCAGTACTTC. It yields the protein CASTRPGIYEQYF.

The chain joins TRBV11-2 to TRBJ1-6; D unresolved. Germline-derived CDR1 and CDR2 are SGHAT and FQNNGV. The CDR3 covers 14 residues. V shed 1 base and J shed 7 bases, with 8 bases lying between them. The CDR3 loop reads CASSLAVGNSPLHF. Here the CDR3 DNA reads TGTGCCAGCAGCTTAGCGGTCGGGAATTCACCCCTCCACTTT.

This CDR3 is CATSDRTGKETQYF. CDR3 coding DNA: TGTGCCACCAGTGACCGGACAGGGAAAGAGACCCAGTACTTC. The chain carries TRBV24-1 and TRBJ2-5; TRBD1 agrees at 8 bases. The CDR3 extends over 14 amino acids. V lost 4 bases, J lost 3 bases, and 3 bases stayed unmatched. Germline V gene sequence: CDR1 KGHDR, CDR2 SFDVKD.

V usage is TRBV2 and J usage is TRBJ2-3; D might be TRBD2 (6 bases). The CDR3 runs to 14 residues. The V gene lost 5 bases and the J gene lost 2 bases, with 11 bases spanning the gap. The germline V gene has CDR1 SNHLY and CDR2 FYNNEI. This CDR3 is CASSPGTFTDTQYF. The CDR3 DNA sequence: TGTGCCAGCAGTCCCGGGACTTTCACAGATACGCAGTATTTT. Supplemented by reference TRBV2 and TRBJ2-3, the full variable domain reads EPEVTQTPSHQVTQMGQEVILRCVPISNHLYFYWYRQILGQKVEFLVSFYNNEISEKSEIFDDQFSVERPDGSNFTLKIRSTKLEDSAMYFCASSPGTFTDTQYFGPGTRLTVL.

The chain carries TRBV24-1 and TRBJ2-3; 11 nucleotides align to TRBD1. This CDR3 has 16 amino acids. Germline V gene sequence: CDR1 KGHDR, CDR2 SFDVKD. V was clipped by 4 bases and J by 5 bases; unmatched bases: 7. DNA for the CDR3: TGTGCCACCAGTGACGAAGGACAGGGGGCGAAAGATACGCAGTATTTT. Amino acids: CATSDEGQGAKDTQYF.

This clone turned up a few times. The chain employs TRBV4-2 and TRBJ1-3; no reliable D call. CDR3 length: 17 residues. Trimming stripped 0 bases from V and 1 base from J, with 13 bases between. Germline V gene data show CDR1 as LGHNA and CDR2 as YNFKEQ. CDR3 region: CASSQDYPWLSGNTIYF. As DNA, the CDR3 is TGTGCCAGCAGCCAAGACTACCCCTGGTTGTCTGGAAACACCATATATTTT.